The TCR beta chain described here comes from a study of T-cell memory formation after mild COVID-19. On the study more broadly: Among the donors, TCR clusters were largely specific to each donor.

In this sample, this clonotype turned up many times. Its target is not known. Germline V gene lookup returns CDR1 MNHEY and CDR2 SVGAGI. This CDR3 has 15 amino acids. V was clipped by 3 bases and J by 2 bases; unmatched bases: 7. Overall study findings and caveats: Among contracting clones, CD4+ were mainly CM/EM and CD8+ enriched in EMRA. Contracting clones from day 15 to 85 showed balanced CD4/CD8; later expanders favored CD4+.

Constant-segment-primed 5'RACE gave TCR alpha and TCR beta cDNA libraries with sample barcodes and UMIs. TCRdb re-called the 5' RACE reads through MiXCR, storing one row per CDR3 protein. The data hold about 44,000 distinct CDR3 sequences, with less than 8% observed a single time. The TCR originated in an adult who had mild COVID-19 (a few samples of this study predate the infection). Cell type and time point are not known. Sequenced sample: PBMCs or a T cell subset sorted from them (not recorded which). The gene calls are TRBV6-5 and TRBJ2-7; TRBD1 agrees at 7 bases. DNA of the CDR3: TGTGCCAGCAGTTATAATTGGGACAGAGCCTACGAGCAGTACTTC. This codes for CASSYNWDRAYEQYF.